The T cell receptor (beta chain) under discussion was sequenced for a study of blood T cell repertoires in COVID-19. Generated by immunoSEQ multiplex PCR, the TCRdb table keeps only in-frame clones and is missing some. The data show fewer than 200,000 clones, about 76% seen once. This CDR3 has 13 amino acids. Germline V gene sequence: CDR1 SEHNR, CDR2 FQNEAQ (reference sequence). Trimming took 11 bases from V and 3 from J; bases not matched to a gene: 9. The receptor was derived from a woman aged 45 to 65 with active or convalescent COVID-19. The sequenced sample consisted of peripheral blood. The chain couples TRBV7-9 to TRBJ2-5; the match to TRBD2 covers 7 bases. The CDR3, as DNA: TGTGCCCAAGGAGGGGACTATAAAGAGACCCAGTACTTC. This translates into CAQGGDYKETQYF.